The source of this T cell receptor beta chain is a study of shared clonotypes between healthy human individuals. Whole-study context: Donors had three CD4 naive, three CD4 memory, two CD8 naive and one CD8 memory plate apiece.

This clone was recorded only once. As yet, its antigen is unknown. Whole-study findings and limits: Clonotype sharing among donors, it was expected, would be affected by sequencing depth. A generally larger estimated richness was seen in naive subsets than in memory subsets. Clonotype sharing across several donors was observed for around 4.8% of naive CD4 clonotypes.

Profiled with immunoSEQ multiplex PCR; TCRdb holds only in-frame clones, not every one. Here the sample spans roughly 1 million clones, about three quarters being singletons. The CDR3 totals 13 residues. Per the germline V gene, CDR1 is SGHDT and CDR2 is YYEEEE. Deletions cut 3 bases from V and 4 bases from J, with 8 bases between. The V call is TRBV5-6, the J call TRBJ1-3; D gene unclear. This receptor was obtained from a man aged 18 to 29 in good health. What was sequenced was memory CD4+ T cells sorted from blood. The subset: CD45RA-negative fraction. CDR3 amino acids: CASSSESGNTIYF. The CDR3 DNA is TGTGCCAGCAGCTCAGAATCCGGAAACACCATATATTTT. Full variable domain (outside the CDR3, taken from reference TRBV5-6 and TRBJ1-3): DAGVTQSPTHLIKTRGQQVTLRCSPKSGHDTVSWYQQALGQGPQFIFQYYEEEERQRGNFPDRFSGHQFPNYSSELNVNALLLGDSALYLCASSSESGNTIYFGEGSWLTVV.